The 5 T cell receptor beta chains given below trace back to one sample, sequenced in a study of T cells after yellow fever vaccination. Via MiXCR, TCRdb re-called the 5' RACE reads, giving one row per CDR3 protein. The data contain some 260,000 distinct CDR3 sequences, roughly 5.6% of them singletons. Source: CD4+ T cells sorted from PBMCs, taken on the day of the yellow fever booster vaccination. The receptors shown here come from a man between 18 and 29 years old who received the YFV17D yellow fever vaccine.

The V call is TRBV29-1, the J call TRBJ1-2; D is ambiguous. This CDR3 is built from 14 residues. Deletions cut 3 bases from V and 2 bases from J, with 13 bases between. The germline V gene has CDR1 SQVTM and CDR2 ANQGSEA. The CDR3 DNA reads as TGCAGCGTTGAGGTCGGGGTGACCAACTATGGCTACACCTTC. This encodes CSVEVGVTNYGYTF.

This clonotype was observed a few times. This chain connects TRBV19 to TRBJ1-4; D is unclear. This CDR3 spans 14 amino acids. V lost 7 bases and J 0 bases, leaving 9 bases between the germline ends. Germline V gene data show CDR1 as LNHDA and CDR2 as SQIVND (reference sequence). CDR3 nucleotide sequence: TGTGCCAGTACCATTAGTCCAACTAATGAAAAACTGTTTTTT. Translation gives CASTISPTNEKLFF.

In this sample, this clonotype turned up many times. The rearrangement joins TRBV7-2 to TRBJ2-7; 8 bases line up with TRBD1. Unmatched junction bases numbered 9, after V lost 5 bases and J lost 3 bases. Germline V gives CDR1 SGHTA, CDR2 FQGNSA. This CDR3 has 15 residues. This chain's CDR3 is CASSIRTGFNYEQYF. The CDR3 DNA sequence: TGTGCCAGCAGCATACGGACAGGGTTCAACTACGAGCAGTACTTC.

This clonotype came up many times. The V gene is TRBV7-9, the J gene TRBJ1-1, with TRBD1 as a possible D gene (6 bases). The V gene lost 3 bases and the J gene lost 11 bases, with 16 bases spanning the gap. CDR3 length: 13 amino acids. Germline values: CDR1 SEHNR, CDR2 FQNEAQ (reference sequence). The CDR3 here is CASSFPRDILAFF. The CDR3 region has the DNA TGTGCCAGCAGCTTTCCTCGGGACATATTGGCTTTCTTT.

This clonotype was counted ten times or more. The V call is TRBV11-2, the J call TRBJ2-7, with 7 positions matching TRBD2. The V gene end was trimmed by 1 base and the J gene end by 2 bases; junction bases not matched to a gene: 5. The germline gives CDR1 SGHAT, CDR2 FQNNGV. The CDR3 has 15 residues. The CDR3 nucleotides are TGTGCCAGCAGCTTAGTGTGGACTAGACCCTACGAGCAGTACTTC. Amino acid sequence: CASSLVWTRPYEQYF.